Listed below are T cell receptor beta chains from one sample, sequenced in a study of technical replicates of blood from several donors. Data came from immunoSEQ multiplex PCR; TCRdb stores just in-frame clones and leaves some out. Of over 55,000 clones detected, 75% to 90% appear once; the ten largest clones hold around 5.5%. Material for sequencing was PBMCs. The receptors come from a human donor in good health. Some clones in this sample may be carry-over from other donors' samples. The CDR3 runs from the conserved cysteine through the conserved F or W. The D gene is left open where the match is weak. Clone size is given for some rows only: seen once, a few or many times, or a class if the clone is expanded.

TRBV13	-	-	TRBJ1-2	CASSSTLDSGDYGYTF	TGTGCCAGCAGCTCCACTCTAGACAGTGGGGACTATGGCTACACCTTC
TRBV5-1	-	TRBD2	TRBJ2-1	CASSLELAGQTDEQFF	TGCGCCAGCAGCTTGGAACTAGCGGGACAAACGGATGAGCAGTTCTTC
TRBV6-5	many	-	TRBJ2-1	CASSQGDSSYNEQFF	TGTGCCAGCAGCCAAGGGGATAGCTCCTACAATGAGCAGTTCTTC
TRBV15	-	-	TRBJ1-5	CATSSEAGPNQPQHF	TGTGCCACCAGCAGCGAGGCAGGGCCTAATCAGCCCCAGCATTTT
TRBV7-9	-	-	TRBJ1-5	CASSLGTANQPQHF	TGTGCCAGCAGCTTAGGGACAGCTAATCAGCCCCAGCATTTT
TRBV7-8	-	TRBD1	TRBJ1-3	CASSAYRGRGNTIYF	TGTGCCAGCAGCGCCTACAGGGGGCGAGGAAACACCATATATTTT
TRBV7-9	-	-	TRBJ1-1	CASSLTGNTEAFF	TGTGCCAGCAGCCTGACAGGGAACACTGAAGCTTTCTTT
TRBV9	once	TRBD1	TRBJ1-1	CASSVGQGSAEAFF	TGTGCCAGCAGCGTAGGACAGGGATCCGCTGAAGCTTTCTTT
TRBV6-6	-	TRBD2	TRBJ2-3	CASSYSTSGSTDTQYF	TGTGCCAGCAGTTACTCTACTAGCGGGAGCACAGATACGCAGTATTTT
TRBV4-2	-	-	TRBJ2-7	CASSQVLASRGNYEQYF	TGTGCCAGCAGCCAAGTTCTGGCTAGCAGGGGTAATTACGAGCAGTACTTC
TRBV18	-	-	TRBJ2-1	CASSPGLADEQFF	TGTGCCAGCTCACCAGGGCTAGCTGATGAGCAGTTCTTC
TRBV5-1	-	-	TRBJ1-3	CASSLVPGSGNTIYF	TGCGCCAGCAGCTTGGTTCCGGGGAGTGGAAACACCATATATTTT
TRBV5-6	-	-	TRBJ2-1	CASSSEFIVLARTYNEQFF	TGTGCCAGCAGCTCGGAGTTTATCGTCTTGGCTCGGACCTACAATGAGCAGTTCTTC
TRBV5-6	-	-	TRBJ2-4	CASRSGLAKNIQYF	TGTGCCAGCAGATCAGGATTAGCCAAAAACATTCAGTACTTC
TRBV25-1	-	-	TRBJ1-1	CASRGRRVSYTEAFF	TGTGCCAGCAGAGGCAGGAGGGTTAGCTACACTGAAGCTTTCTTT
TRBV5-3	-	-	TRBJ2-7	CARIPHHDGLSYEQYF	TGTGCCAGAATCCCTCATCATGACGGACTCTCCTACGAGCAGTACTTC
TRBV5-6	-	TRBD1	TRBJ2-1	CASSERTGLYNEQFF	TGTGCCAGCAGCGAAAGGACAGGCCTCTACAATGAGCAGTTCTTC
TRBV5-6	-	-	TRBJ2-7	CASSSRRLAASYEQYF	TGTGCCAGCAGCTCTCGGCGGCTAGCCGCTTCCTACGAGCAGTACTTC
TRBV7-9	-	TRBD1	TRBJ1-4	CASSSTGTENEKLFF	TGTGCCAGCAGCTCAACCGGGACAGAGAATGAAAAACTGTTTTTT
TRBV5-6	-	TRBD2	TRBJ2-1	CASRGLAGANEQFF	TGTGCCAGCAGGGGACTAGCGGGGGCAAATGAGCAGTTCTTC
TRBV6-1	-	-	TRBJ2-3	CASSEGSRGRTQYF	TGTGCCAGCAGTGAAGGAAGCCGAGGGCGGACGCAGTATTTT
TRBV10-3	-	-	TRBJ1-1	CAIRLTGANTEAFF	TGTGCCATCAGGTTGACAGGAGCGAACACTGAAGCTTTCTTT
TRBV7-8	few	-	TRBJ2-1	CASHRRGGNNEQFF	TGTGCCAGCCACCGTAGGGGAGGCAACAATGAGCAGTTCTTC
TRBV7-9	-	TRBD1	TRBJ1-4	CASSLPGQGNEKLFF	TGTGCCAGCAGCCTTCCGGGACAGGGGAACGAAAAACTGTTTTTT
TRBV4-1	-	-	TRBJ2-3	CASSQGGRGTDTQYF	TGCGCCAGCAGCCAAGGAGGCAGGGGCACAGATACGCAGTATTTT
TRBV27	-	TRBD2	TRBJ2-2	CASSLVLAGGSTGELFF	TGTGCCAGCAGTTTAGTACTAGCGGGAGGTAGCACCGGGGAGCTGTTTTTT
TRBV19	-	TRBD2	TRBJ2-1	CASSPRGGLSYNEQFF	TGTGCCAGTAGCCCGCGGGGGGGACTCTCCTACAATGAGCAGTTCTTC
TRBV4-2	-	-	TRBJ1-2	CASSQGQTDDNYGYTF	TGTGCCAGCAGCCAAGGCCAGACAGATGACAACTATGGCTACACCTTC